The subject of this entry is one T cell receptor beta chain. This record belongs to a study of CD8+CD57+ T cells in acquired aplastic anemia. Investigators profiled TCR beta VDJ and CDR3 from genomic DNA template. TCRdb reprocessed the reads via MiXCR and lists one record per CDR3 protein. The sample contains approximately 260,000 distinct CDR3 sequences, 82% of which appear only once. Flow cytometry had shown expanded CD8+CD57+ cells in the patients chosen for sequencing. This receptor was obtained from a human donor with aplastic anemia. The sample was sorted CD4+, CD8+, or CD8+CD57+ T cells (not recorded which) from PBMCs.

This chain's CDR3 is CASSFEGQGTDAQYF. CDR3 bases: TGTGCCAGCAGCTTTGAGGGACAGGGGACAGATGCTCAGTATTTT. The chain employs TRBV7-9 and TRBJ2-3, with TRBD1 matching 10 bases. This CDR3 has 15 amino acids. J gave up 12 bases and V 3 bases, and 12 bases lay outside the gene matches. Germline-derived CDR1 and CDR2 are SEHNR and FQNEAQ (reference sequence).